This TCR beta chain was recorded in a study of CD8+ T cells in alopecia areata. General observations from the study: Many expanded lesional clones stayed in scalp and blood while on tofacitinib. Significant decreases in scalp clonality and expanded CD8+ clones followed tofacitinib treatment.

This sample's treatment: oral pan-JAK inhibitor, 5-10 mg twice daily. Germline V gene lookup returns CDR1 SNHLY and CDR2 FYNNEI. The V gene lost 10 bases and the J gene lost 5 bases, with 21 bases spanning the gap. The CDR3 covers 15 residues. Comments on this clone: The target antigen is unknown.

RNA, once extracted, was reverse transcribed into cDNA for use as the sequencing template. Assay: immunoSEQ multiplex PCR; the TCRdb copy retains only in-frame clones and omits some. The sample lists fewer than 110,000 clones, over 75% occurring once. This receptor was taken from a human donor with alopecia areata. The material sequenced was CD8+ T cells sorted from blood, taken at week 34, from a patient treated with tofacitinib. The chain recombines TRBV2 with TRBJ2-1, with D possibly TRBD2 on 6 matching bases. The CDR3 loop reads CAMGGETQGDNEQFF. The CDR3 DNA sequence: TGTGCCATGGGCGGGGAGACCCAGGGTGACAATGAGCAGTTCTTC.